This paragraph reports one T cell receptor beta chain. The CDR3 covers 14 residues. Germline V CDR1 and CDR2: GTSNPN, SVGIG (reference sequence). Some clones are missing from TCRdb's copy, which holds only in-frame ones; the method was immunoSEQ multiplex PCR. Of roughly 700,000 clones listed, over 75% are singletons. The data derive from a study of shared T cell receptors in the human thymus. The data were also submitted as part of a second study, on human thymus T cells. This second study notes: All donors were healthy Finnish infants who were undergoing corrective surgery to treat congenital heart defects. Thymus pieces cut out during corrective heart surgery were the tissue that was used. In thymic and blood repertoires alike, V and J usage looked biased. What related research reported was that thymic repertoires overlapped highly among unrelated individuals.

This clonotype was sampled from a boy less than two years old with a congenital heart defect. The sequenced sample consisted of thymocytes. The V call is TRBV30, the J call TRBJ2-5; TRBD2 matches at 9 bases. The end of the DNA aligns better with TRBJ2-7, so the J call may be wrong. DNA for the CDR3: TGTGCCTGCCGGCTGCGGGGGGGCCTGGGCGAGCAGTACTTC. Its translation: CACRLRGGLGEQYF.